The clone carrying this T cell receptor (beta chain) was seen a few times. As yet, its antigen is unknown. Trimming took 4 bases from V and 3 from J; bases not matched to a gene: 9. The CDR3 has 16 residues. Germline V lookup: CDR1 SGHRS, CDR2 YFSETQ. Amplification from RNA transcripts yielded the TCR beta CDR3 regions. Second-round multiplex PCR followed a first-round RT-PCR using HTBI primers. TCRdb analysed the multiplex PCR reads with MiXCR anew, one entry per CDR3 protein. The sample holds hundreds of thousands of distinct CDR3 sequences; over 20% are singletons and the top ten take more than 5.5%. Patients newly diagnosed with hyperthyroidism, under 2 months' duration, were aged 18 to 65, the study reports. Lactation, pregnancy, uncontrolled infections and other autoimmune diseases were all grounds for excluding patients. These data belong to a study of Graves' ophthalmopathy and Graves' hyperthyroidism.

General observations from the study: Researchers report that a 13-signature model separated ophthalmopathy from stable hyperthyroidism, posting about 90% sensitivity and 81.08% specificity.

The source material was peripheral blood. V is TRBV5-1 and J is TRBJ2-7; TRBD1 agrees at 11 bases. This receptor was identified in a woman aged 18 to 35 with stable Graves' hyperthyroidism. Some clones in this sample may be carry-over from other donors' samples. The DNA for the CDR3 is TGCGCCAGCAGCCCCTGGGGGACAGGGGGAGTCTACGAGCAGTACTTC. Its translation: CASSPWGTGGVYEQYF.